A selection of T cell receptor beta chains follows, all from one sample in a study of blood T cell repertoires in COVID-19. Measured with immunoSEQ multiplex PCR; TCRdb has only the in-frame clones, and not every one. The sample records roughly 230,000 clones, 88% being singletons. Sequenced: peripheral blood. The source is a man between 65 and 85 years old with acute or convalescent COVID-19. The CDR3 runs from the conserved cysteine through the conserved F or W. A D gene is named only where the DNA matches it firmly. For some rows the clone size is stated as once, few or many, or as a class when expanded; others skip it.

d_call	clone_size	j_call	v_call	cdr3_nt	cdr3_aa
NA	NA	TRBJ2-3	TRBV13	TGTGCCAGCAGCTTAGGGAGGAGCACAGATACGCAGTATTTT	CASSLGRSTDTQYF
NA	NA	TRBJ1-2	TRBV29-1	TGCAGCGTTGACTTCAGGGCCGGCTACACCTTC	CSVDFRAGYTF
TRBD2	NA	TRBJ2-1	TRBV7-2	TGTGCCAGCATCCGTCGACAGGGACTAGCGGGCCGCTACAATGAGCAGTTCTTC	CASIRRQGLAGRYNEQFF
TRBD2	few	TRBJ2-1	TRBV7-3	TGTGCCAGCAGCTTCGGACTAGACGCCACTGAGCAGTTCTTC	CASSFGLDATEQFF
TRBD1	NA	TRBJ2-1	TRBV5-4	TGTGCCAGCAGCCAGACAGGGGCGGACAATGAGCAGTTCTTC	CASSQTGADNEQFF
NA	NA	TRBJ2-1	TRBV5-6	TGTGCCAGCAGCGTAACCTCCACGGGTCCGAAGTTCTTC	CASSVTSTGPKFF
NA	NA	TRBJ1-1	TRBV12-3/TRBV12-4	TGTGCCAGCAGTTATGGTAAGAACGGAGCTTTCTTT	CASSYGKNGAFF
NA	NA	TRBJ2-2	TRBV5-1	TGCGCCAGCAGCTTACCATCGGGCACCGGGGAGCTGTTTTTT	CASSLPSGTGELFF
TRBD2	NA	TRBJ2-1	TRBV19	TGTGCCAGTAGTGGGGCAGCGGGAGGGCCAAGGCATGAGCAGTTCTTC	CASSGAAGGPRHEQFF
NA	once	TRBJ1-1	TRBV10-3	TGTGCCATCAGAAGAACAGATATGAACACTGAAGCTTTCTTT	CAIRRTDMNTEAFF
NA	NA	TRBJ2-7	TRBV23-1	TGCGCCAGCAGTCAGGCAGGGGATTCCCCCAGGAGCTCCTACGAGCAGTACTTC	CASSQAGDSPRSSYEQYF
NA	NA	TRBJ1-3	TRBV9	TGTGCCAGCAACCGGGGAAGCTCTGGAAACACCATATATTTT	CASNRGSSGNTIYF
TRBD1	NA	TRBJ2-1	TRBV10-3	TGTGCCATCAGTCCGGGACAGGGTCTTTGGTCGTCCTACAATGAGCAGTTCTTC	CAISPGQGLWSSYNEQFF
TRBD1	NA	TRBJ2-1	TRBV6-5	TGTGCCAGCAGTTACTCGATCGGGACAGGGAGCGATGAGCAGTTCTTC	CASSYSIGTGSDEQFF
TRBD2	NA	TRBJ2-7	TRBV5-4	TGTGCCAGCAGCTTGGCAGGTGGACTAGCGGTCTACGAGCAGTACTTC	CASSLAGGLAVYEQYF
NA	NA	TRBJ1-1	TRBV7-9	TGTGCCAGCAGCTTAGAGGCGCAGGCTGGGGAAGCTTTCTTT	CASSLEAQAGEAFF
NA	NA	TRBJ1-5	TRBV7-9	TGTGCCAGCAGCTTAACTACTAGCAATCAGCCCCAGCATTTT	CASSLTTSNQPQHF
TRBD1	NA	TRBJ1-6	TRBV15	TGTGCCACCAGCAGAGGCCCCCCAGGGGGAAATTCACCCCTCCACTTT	CATSRGPPGGNSPLHF
TRBD1	NA	TRBJ2-7	TRBV4-1	TGCGCCAGCAGCCAATGGACAGGGTACGAGCAGTACTTC	CASSQWTGYEQYF
TRBD2	NA	TRBJ2-1	TRBV7-9	TGTGCCAGCAGCGCAGCGGGAAAGGGCAATGAGCAGTTCTTC	CASSAAGKGNEQFF
NA	NA	TRBJ2-7	TRBV5-3	TGTGCCAGAAGCTTTGATGGGACTCCAACGACCTACGAGCAGTACTTC	CARSFDGTPTTYEQYF
NA	NA	TRBJ1-2	TRBV7-2	TGTGCCAGCAGCCCAAGCGGGGGTAGCTATGGCTACACCTTC	CASSPSGGSYGYTF
TRBD2	NA	TRBJ2-1	TRBV29-1	TGCAGCGTTGAATACCTAGCGGCCTCCTACAATGAGCAGTTCTTC	CSVEYLAASYNEQFF
NA	NA	TRBJ1-2	TRBV5-5	TGTGCCAGCAGCTTAACAAACGCGGACTATGGCTACACCTTC	CASSLTNADYGYTF
TRBD2	NA	TRBJ2-1	TRBV7-2	TGTGCCAGCAGCTCTCTAGCGGGACGCCTAGGGCAGTTCTTC	CASSSLAGRLGQFF
TRBD1	NA	TRBJ2-7	TRBV7-2	TGTGCCAGCAGCGCGACAGGGGGGACCTACGAGCAGTACTTC	CASSATGGTYEQYF
NA	NA	TRBJ2-2	TRBV10-1	TGCGCCAGCAGTGAGCCGACAAATGAGCTGTTTTTT	CASSEPTNELFF
TRBD1	NA	TRBJ2-5	TRBV24-1	TGTGCCACCAGTGGGCCGGGACAGGGGAGCCAAGAGACCCAGTACTTC	CATSGPGQGSQETQYF
TRBD1	NA	TRBJ1-1	TRBV19	TGTGCCAGTAGTAATTCCGGGACAGGGAGGTTTGAAGCTTTCTTT	CASSNSGTGRFEAFF
NA	NA	TRBJ1-1	TRBV13	TGTGCCAGCAGCTTAAATACCGGGGTGGGCACTGAAGCTTTCTTT	CASSLNTGVGTEAFF
TRBD1	NA	TRBJ2-3	TRBV18	TGTGCCAGCTCATCCTCGACAGGGGGCTCGGATACGCAGTATTTT	CASSSSTGGSDTQYF
NA	NA	TRBJ1-1	TRBV7-2	TGTGCCAGCAGCTCGACCCCCGAGACAGGAGCTTTCTTT	CASSSTPETGAFF
TRBD1	NA	TRBJ1-4	TRBV7-8	TGTGCCAGCAGCTTAGGCACAGGGGCGACTAATGAAAAACTGTTTTTT	CASSLGTGATNEKLFF
TRBD1	NA	TRBJ2-1	TRBV6-2/TRBV6-3	TGTGCCAGCAGTTCCAGACAGGGGAAACGGAATGAGCAGTTCTTC	CASSSRQGKRNEQFF
TRBD2	NA	TRBJ2-2	TRBV7-9	TGTGCCAGCAGCCGCTCAAATAGCGGGAACGGGGAGCTGTTTTTT	CASSRSNSGNGELFF
NA	once	TRBJ2-2	TRBV9	TGTGCCAGCAGGGCCGGGACACTTAACACCGGGGAGCTGTTTTTT	CASRAGTLNTGELFF
TRBD1	NA	TRBJ2-7	TRBV5-5	TGTGCCAGCTCGTGGGACAGCCTCTACGAGCAGTACTTC	CASSWDSLYEQYF
NA	NA	TRBJ1-1	TRBV18	TGTGCCAGCTCAGGAGGGGAGGAGACTGAAGCTTTCTTT	CASSGGEETEAFF
NA	few	TRBJ2-7	TRBV5-4	TGTGCCAGCAGCTTGTGGGGCCATAACTCCTACGAGCAGTACTTC	CASSLWGHNSYEQYF
NA	NA	TRBJ2-1	TRBV29-1	TGCAGCGTTATCGGGGTGGGTTCCTACAATGAGCAGTTCTTC	CSVIGVGSYNEQFF
TRBD1	NA	TRBJ2-5	TRBV19	TGTGCCAGTCAGGGGGAAGAGACCCAGTACTTC	CASQGEETQYF
TRBD1	NA	TRBJ1-5	TRBV19	TGTGCCAGTAGGGACAGGGGTTTGTTTAATTGGCAGCCCCAGCATTTT	CASRDRGLFNWQPQHF
TRBD2	NA	TRBJ2-3	TRBV18	TGTGCCAGCTCACCCCTAGCGGGCACAGATACGCAGTATTTT	CASSPLAGTDTQYF
NA	NA	TRBJ1-1	TRBV7-6	TGTGCCAGCAGCTCGGACAGCAACACTGAAGCTTTCTTT	CASSSDSNTEAFF
TRBD2	NA	TRBJ2-1	TRBV28	TGTGCCAGCAGTTCACGAGGCGGGAGCTCCTACAATGAGCAGTTCTTC	CASSSRGGSSYNEQFF
TRBD1	NA	TRBJ1-6	TRBV18	TGTGCCAGCTCCGACAGGGATGATAATTCACCCCTCCACTTT	CASSDRDDNSPLHF
TRBD2	NA	TRBJ2-7	TRBV5-1	TGCGCCAGCAGCTTGGCTAGCGGGTCCTACGAGCAGTACTTC	CASSLASGSYEQYF
NA	once	TRBJ2-5	TRBV7-2	TGTGCCAGCAGCTTACATTTAGAGACCCAGTACTTC	CASSLHLETQYF
NA	NA	TRBJ1-3	TRBV27	TGTGCCAGCAGTTTATCGTCAGGTGGGAGCTCTGGAAACACCATATATTTT	CASSLSSGGSSGNTIYF
TRBD1	NA	TRBJ2-1	TRBV7-2	TGTGCCAGCGCCCCGAAGCGCCCAGGGGGGCAGTTCTTC	CASAPKRPGGQFF
NA	few	TRBJ2-3	TRBV21-1	TGTGCCAGCAGCAAACGGGGACTAGCGGGAGTTCCCACAGATACGCAGTATTTT	CASSKRGLAGVPTDTQYF
NA	NA	TRBJ1-1	TRBV27	TGTGCCAGCAGTTTAACGCGGAACACTGAAGCTTTCTTT	CASSLTRNTEAFF
NA	NA	TRBJ1-5	TRBV19	TGTGCCAGTAGTATTAGATGGGGACAAGGCAATCAGCCCCAGCATTTT	CASSIRWGQGNQPQHF
TRBD1	NA	TRBJ2-7	TRBV5-5	TGTGCCAGCAGAACCGGGACAGGGGGTTTCTACGAGCAGTACTTC	CASRTGTGGFYEQYF